Listed here is a single T cell receptor beta chain. This entry is derived from a study of blood T cell repertoires in COVID-19. In the study overall: The origin of the acute and convalescent COVID-19 samples was the United States, Italy and Spain.

In the original processing: Amplified reference gene primers provided the basis for estimating nucleated cell counts. The table came from immunoSEQ multiplex PCR; TCRdb's copy has only in-frame clones and leaves some out. V, J and clone size reflect that table, while D and trimming were determined from the DNA. The table includes roughly 290,000 clones, 90% detected once. In assigning cohorts, the study relied on participant-reported clinical history. The source of this sequence is a woman aged 18 to 35 with acute COVID-19. Source material: PBMCs or T cells enriched from blood (not recorded which).

The CDR3: CATSSLNYGYTF. CDR3 nucleotide sequence: TGTGCCACCAGCAGCCTAAACTATGGCTACACCTTC. This chain uses TRBV15 with TRBJ1-2; D remains unclear. The ends were cut back, 3 bases at V and 2 bases at J, with 4 bases in the middle. Germline lookup yields CDR1 LNHNV and CDR2 YYDKDF (reference sequence). The CDR3 is 12 residues long.